Sequencing of this TCR beta chain was carried out in a study of T-cell reconstitution after alpha-beta-depleted transplantation in children. J gave up 5 bases and V 1 base, and 11 bases lay outside the gene matches. CDR1 is DFQATT, CDR2 SNEGSKA, per germline (reference sequence). The CDR3 runs to 16 residues. The study's findings and limits: High day-60 TCRbeta diversity in some patients came from surviving recipient T cells and thymic progenitors. Expanded clones from the graft, numbering several hundred, reportedly supplied alpha-beta T cells about two months after transplant.

As it was prepared, the TCRbeta library received unique molecular identifiers. TCRdb re-analysed the PCR reads in MiXCR, keeping a single row per CDR3 protein. The table lists about 240,000 distinct CDR3 sequences, about 23% of them singletons. This clonotype was counted ten times or more. What it binds is unknown. This specimen was PBMCs, taken before TCRalphabeta/CD19-depleted stem cell transplant. The chain uses TRBV20-1 and TRBJ2-5, with 9 positions matching TRBD2. The receptor's source is a girl aged 2 to 10 with Fanconi anemia, due to receive a stem cell transplant. CDR3 residues: CSARANPSGVGETQYF. In nucleotides, the CDR3 is TGCAGTGCTAGAGCCAACCCTAGCGGGGTAGGGGAGACCCAGTACTTC.